The 22 T cell receptor beta chains presented below share a single source sample, sequenced in a study of blood T cell repertoires in COVID-19. Using immunoSEQ multiplex PCR, the repertoire was profiled, and TCRdb retains in-frame clones only, with some absent. The sample holds 240,000 or so clones, 70% to 90% seen once. Material: peripheral blood. These receptors were taken from a woman between 65 and 79 years old with active or convalescent COVID-19.

This clone is a singleton in its sample. V is TRBV7-8 and J is TRBJ2-2; 15 bases match TRBD2. There are 18 residues in the CDR3. V was pared by 0 bases and J by 2 bases, with 1 base of the junction left unmatched. Germline V lookup: CDR1 SGHVS, CDR2 FQNEAQ. The CDR3 reads CASSLAGLAGGNTGELFF. As DNA, the CDR3 is TGTGCCAGCAGCTTAGCGGGACTAGCGGGGGGTAACACCGGGGAGCTGTTTTTT.

The V call is TRBV5-8, the J call TRBJ2-5, with a weak D call TRBD2 (5 bases). CDR3 length: 12 amino acids. Germline CDR1 SGHTS, CDR2 YDEGEE. Trimming cost V 4 bases and J 7 bases, with 11 bases left between them. For the CDR3, the DNA is TGTGCCAGCAGCGAGGGCCTCGGGACCCAGTACTTC. It codes for CASSEGLGTQYF.

Points on this clone: Other DNA sequences of this sample code for an identical CDR3. The chain combines TRBV18 with TRBJ1-1, with D hard to call. The V end lost 3 bases, the J end lost 2 bases, and 7 bases lay between the germline ends. The CDR3 sequence is 13 residues long. Germline V gene data show CDR1 as KGHSH and CDR2 as LQKENI. CDR3 protein: CASSPGGNTEAFF. CDR3 in DNA: TGTGCCAGCTCACCCGGAGGAAACACTGAAGCTTTCTTT.

This chain uses TRBV9 with TRBJ2-1, with D possibly matching TRBD2 (6 bases). Per the germline V gene, CDR1 is SGDLS and CDR2 is YYNGEE. V shed 3 bases and J shed 9 bases, with 16 bases lying between them. This CDR3 is built from 14 residues. CDR3 residues: CASSGATSGGEQFF. Written as DNA, the CDR3 is TGTGCCAGCAGCGGGGCGACTAGTGGGGGTGAGCAGTTCTTC.

The chain uses TRBV6-6 and TRBJ2-7; 7 nucleotides agree with TRBD1. The CDR3 has 14 amino acids. Germline V gene sequence: CDR1 MNHNY, CDR2 SVGAGI (reference sequence). V was pared by 7 bases and J by 4 bases, with 10 bases of the junction left unmatched. CDR3 loop: CASTDSDREYEQYF. The CDR3 DNA reads as TGTGCCAGCACCGACTCAGACAGGGAGTACGAGCAGTACTTC.

The rearrangement joins TRBV18 to TRBJ1-1; D is unclear. The CDR3 spans 13 residues. The V end lost 4 bases, the J end lost 1 base, and 7 bases lay between the germline ends. In germline, CDR1 is KGHSH, CDR2 LQKENI. CDR3 residues: CASSQLQNTEAFF. The CDR3 nucleotides read TGTGCCAGCTCACAACTACAGAACACTGAAGCTTTCTTT.

The chain carries TRBV24-1 and TRBJ2-3; possible D gene TRBD1, 5 bases. CDR3 size: 17 residues. CDR1 is KGHDR, CDR2 SFDVKD, per germline. V lost 1 base to trimming and J lost 1 base, with 14 bases between them. This CDR3 reads CATSDFSGREGTDTQYF. CDR3 DNA: TGTGCCACCAGTGATTTCTCGGGCAGGGAAGGCACAGATACGCAGTATTTT.

The chain joins TRBV10-3 to TRBJ1-1; 8 bases match TRBD1. Germline CDR1 reads ENHRY; CDR2 reads SYGVKD. There are 14 residues in the CDR3. J lost 5 bases, V lost 6 bases, and 8 bases had no gene match. CDR3 sequence (DNA): TGTGCCATCAGGGGGACAGGACGAGGGACTGAAGCTTTCTTT. This codes for CAIRGTGRGTEAFF.

This rearrangement joins TRBV9 to TRBJ1-3; D uncertain. V lost 2 bases to trimming and J lost 0 bases, with 6 bases between them. This CDR3 comprises 14 residues. Germline lookup yields CDR1 SGDLS and CDR2 YYNGEE. This chain's CDR3 is CASSVRSSGNTIYF. The CDR3 DNA follows: TGTGCCAGCAGCGTGAGAAGCTCTGGAAACACCATATATTTT.

The chain links TRBV7-3 to TRBJ2-2; the D gene is possibly TRBD2 (6 bases). Per the germline V gene, CDR1 is SGHTA and CDR2 is FQGTGA. CDR3 length: 14 residues. V lost 3 bases and J 6 bases, leaving 11 bases between the germline ends. CDR3 sequence: CASSFQGGAGELFF. The CDR3 DNA reads TGTGCCAGCAGCTTTCAGGGCGGGGCCGGGGAGCTGTTTTTT.

This clone has a handful of counts. V gene TRBV9 combines with J gene TRBJ1-4; the match to TRBD1 covers 7 bases. The V gene end was trimmed by 4 bases and the J gene end by 3 bases; junction bases not matched to a gene: 6. The CDR3 extends over 15 amino acids. CDR1 SGDLS and CDR2 YYNGEE come from the germline V gene. CDR3 DNA sequence: TGTGCCAGCAGCCCCGCCGGGACAGCTAATGAAAAACTGTTTTTT. It translates to CASSPAGTANEKLFF.

V gene TRBV6-5 combines with J gene TRBJ2-5; tentatively, D is TRBD2 (6 bases). The CDR3 has 14 amino acids. V gave up 2 bases and J gave up 5 bases, with 12 bases separating them. CDR1 and CDR2 from the germline V gene are MNHEY and SVGAGI. CDR3 region: CASSYPGEKETQYF. The CDR3 bases are TGTGCCAGCAGTTACCCGGGGGAGAAGGAGACCCAGTACTTC.

J is TRBJ2-1 and V is TRBV6-1; 7 positions match TRBD1. The CDR3 extends over 16 amino acids. V lost 3 bases and J lost 7; bases outside the gene matches: 12. Per germline, CDR1 MNHNS and CDR2 SASEGT. The CDR3 here is CASSDATRGLGNEQFF. DNA of the CDR3: TGTGCCAGCAGTGACGCTACTAGGGGGCTCGGAAATGAGCAGTTCTTC.

The chain combines TRBV27 with TRBJ1-1; 9 bases fit TRBD1. The CDR3 has 15 amino acids. Per germline, CDR1 MNHEY and CDR2 SMNVEV (reference sequence). The V gene end was trimmed by 5 bases and the J gene end by 4 bases; junction bases not matched to a gene: 8. CDR3 amino acids: CASSVHLTGGTEAFF. The CDR3 DNA sequence: TGTGCCAGCAGTGTGCATTTGACAGGGGGCACTGAAGCTTTCTTT.

This clone was observed once. The chain carries TRBV4-1 and TRBJ1-3, with no clear D. V was cut by 4 bases and J by 8 bases, with 12 bases left in between. Germline V lookup: CDR1 MGHRA, CDR2 YSYEKL. This CDR3 is built from 13 residues. The CDR3 protein is CASSLLEADTIYF. CDR3 bases: TGCGCCAGCAGCCTCCTGGAGGCAGACACCATATATTTT.

This rearrangement joins TRBV2 to TRBJ1-2; D remains ambiguous. The V gene lost 8 bases and the J gene lost 4 bases, with 11 bases spanning the gap. Per germline, CDR1 SNHLY and CDR2 FYNNEI. CDR3 length: 12 amino acids. This CDR3 reads CASQSFSYGYTF. CDR3 in DNA: TGTGCCAGCCAGTCCTTCTCCTATGGCTACACCTTC.

The gene calls are TRBV5-6 and TRBJ2-7; D gene ambiguous. Germline CDR1 SGHDT, CDR2 YYEEEE. The V gene lost 1 base and the J gene lost 4 bases, with 9 bases spanning the gap. The CDR3 loop spans 13 amino acids. CDR3 nucleotide sequence: TGTGCCAGCAGCTTGTCGGAGATTTACGAGCAGTACTTC. This encodes CASSLSEIYEQYF.

The V call is TRBV12-3 or TRBV12-4, the J call TRBJ1-5; D uncertain. The CDR3 runs to 12 residues. The V gene lost 8 bases and the J gene lost 5 bases, with 10 bases spanning the gap. Here the CDR3 reads CASRQDYQPQHF. The CDR3 DNA sequence: TGTGCCAGCCGGCAGGATTATCAGCCCCAGCATTTT.

The table lists this clone with a few counts. The V gene is TRBV14, the J gene TRBJ1-2; 7 bases agree with TRBD1. This CDR3 comprises 15 residues. The germline CDR1 and CDR2 sequences are SGHDN and FVKESK. Losses at the gene ends were 3 bases for V and 1 base for J; bases not matched to a gene: 5. Here the CDR3 reads CASSQEGANNYGYTF. Written as DNA, the CDR3 is TGTGCCAGCAGCCAGGAGGGGGCAAATAACTATGGCTACACCTTC.

The chain combines TRBV19 with TRBJ2-5; D is perhaps TRBD1 (5 bases). V was pared by 5 bases and J by 5 bases, with 15 bases between. Germline V gene lookup returns CDR1 LNHDA and CDR2 SQIVND (reference sequence). This CDR3 contains 14 residues. In DNA, the CDR3 is TGTGCCAGTAGTCCGCTAGGGGTTAGGGAGACCCAGTACTTC. Its protein is CASSPLGVRETQYF.

The chain uses TRBV24-1 and TRBJ1-1; 10 bases fit TRBD1. J gave up 1 base and V 10 bases, and 5 bases lay outside the gene matches. This CDR3 has 14 amino acids. The germline V gene encodes CDR1 KGHDR and CDR2 SFDVKD. CDR3 bases: TGTGCCACTCGACAGGGGGCGAAGAACACTGAAGCTTTCTTT. Translating gives CATRQGAKNTEAFF.

The CDR3 nucleotides read TGTGCCAGCAGCTCCGGGACAGGGTACACAGATACGCAGTATTTT. Translation: CASSSGTGYTDTQYF. The chain is built from TRBV11-1 and TRBJ2-3; 9 bases align to TRBD1. There are 15 residues in the CDR3. Losses at the gene ends were 4 bases for V and 2 bases for J; bases not matched to a gene: 4. The germline V gene has CDR1 SGHAT and CDR2 FQDESV (reference sequence).